A selection of T cell receptor beta chains follows, all from one sample in a study of T cells in Graves' hyperthyroidism and ophthalmopathy. TCRdb independently ran MiXCR on the multiplex PCR reads; one entry per CDR3 protein. This table has about 400,000 distinct CDR3 sequences, around 14% appearing once. The sample comprised blood. All receptors come from a woman aged 25 to 45 with Graves' hyperthyroidism. Both conserved end residues are part of each CDR3. A D gene is named only where the DNA matches it firmly. Some rows mark clone size as missing; the rest say once, few, many or name a class of expanded clone.

cdr3_length	clone_size	v_call	d_call	j_call	cdr3_aa	cdr3_nt
14	.	TRBV12-5	.	TRBJ2-3	CASGGDSSTDTQYF	TGTGCTAGTGGTGGCGACAGTAGCACAGATACGCAGTATTTT
15	.	TRBV11-2	.	TRBJ1-3	CASSLVRFSGNTIYF	TGTGCCAGCAGCTTAGTAAGATTCTCTGGAAACACCATATATTTT
12	many	TRBV18	.	TRBJ1-5	CASSPGNQPQHF	TGTGCCAGCAGTCCCGGAAATCAGCCCCAGCATTTT
13	few	TRBV6-1	TRBD2	TRBJ2-1	CASRAGAPNEQFF	TGTGCCAGCAGGGCGGGAGCCCCCAATGAGCAGTTCTTC
15	many	TRBV7-3	TRBD2	TRBJ2-1	CASSSTSGPYNEQFF	TGTGCCAGCAGCTCCACTAGCGGGCCGTACAATGAGCAGTTCTTC
18	few	TRBV9	.	TRBJ2-1	CASSVGGGPGKGYNEQFF	TGTGCCAGCAGCGTAGGGGGTGGGCCGGGAAAGGGCTACAATGAGCAGTTCTTC
15	.	TRBV18	.	TRBJ2-2	CASSPGPQNTGELFF	TGTGCCAGCTCACCGGGACCCCAGAACACCGGGGAGCTGTTTTTT
13	few	TRBV20-1	.	TRBJ2-2	CSARLVNTGELFF	TGCAGTGCGAGACTAGTAAACACCGGGGAGCTGTTTTTT
14	.	TRBV6-5	TRBD1	TRBJ1-2	CASSYGGQGDGYTF	TGTGCCAGCAGTTACGGGGGACAGGGAGATGGCTACACCTTC
15	many	TRBV30	TRBD1	TRBJ2-1	CAWSGGQGSYNEQFF	TGTGCCTGGAGTGGGGGACAGGGCTCCTACAATGAGCAGTTCTTC
13	many	TRBV10-3	.	TRBJ2-5	CAINSGPQETQYF	TGTGCCATCAATTCAGGGCCCCAAGAGACCCAGTACTTC
13	many	TRBV12-3/TRBV12-4	.	TRBJ1-1	CASTRPLGTEAFF	TGTGCCAGCACCCGACCACTGGGGACTGAAGCTTTCTTT
15	few	TRBV19	.	TRBJ2-1	CASSMAGNQNNEQFF	TGTGCCAGTAGTATGGCGGGAAACCAAAACAATGAGCAGTTCTTC
14	.	TRBV19	TRBD1	TRBJ1-5	CASSIRQGKQPQHF	TGTGCCAGTAGTATAAGACAGGGGAAACAGCCCCAGCATTTT
14	.	TRBV19	TRBD2	TRBJ2-1	CASKTSGIYNEQFF	TGTGCCAGTAAGACTAGCGGGATCTACAATGAGCAGTTCTTC
14	few	TRBV14	.	TRBJ2-1	CASSPGADYNEQFF	TGTGCCAGCAGCCCTGGCGCAGACTACAATGAGCAGTTCTTC
14	many	TRBV29-1	TRBD2	TRBJ2-3	CSVILAASTDTQYF	TGCAGCGTTATACTAGCGGCTAGCACAGATACGCAGTATTTT
15	many	TRBV6-6	TRBD1	TRBJ1-1	CASSYGGGGNTEAFF	TGTGCCAGCAGTTACGGAGGGGGCGGGAACACTGAAGCTTTCTTT
15	.	TRBV7-2	.	TRBJ2-3	CASSLDVGNTDTQYF	TGTGCCAGCAGCTTAGATGTAGGGAACACAGATACGCAGTATTTT
13	.	TRBV6-1	.	TRBJ1-5	CASSAQGGQPQHF	TGTGCCAGCAGTGCACAGGGTGGACAGCCCCAGCATTTT
18	.	TRBV19	.	TRBJ2-3	CASSRNHGGQRPPDTQYF	TGTGCCAGTAGCCGAAATCACGGGGGCCAACGACCCCCAGATACGCAGTATTTT
15	many	TRBV20-1	.	TRBJ1-5	CSARDPPGTDRPQHF	TGCAGTGCTAGAGACCCCCCGGGGACCGATCGGCCCCAGCATTTT
11	many	TRBV30	.	TRBJ1-1	CAWTARTEAFF	TGTGCCTGGACAGCTCGCACTGAAGCTTTCTTT
16	few	TRBV20-1	TRBD2	TRBJ2-1	CSAPRGSGRSYNEQFF	TGCAGTGCTCCGAGGGGTAGCGGGAGGTCCTACAATGAGCAGTTCTTC
15	many	TRBV2	.	TRBJ2-2	CASSDHGPYTGELFF	TGTGCCAGCAGTGACCACGGGCCTTACACCGGGGAGCTGTTTTTT
15	many	TRBV6-1	TRBD1	TRBJ1-5	CATDDRDYSNQPQHF	TGTGCCACCGACGACAGGGACTATAGCAATCAGCCCCAGCATTTT
16	once	TRBV6-1	TRBD1	TRBJ2-7	CASRLSGTGGAYEQYF	TGTGCCAGCAGACTTTCCGGGACAGGGGGTGCCTACGAGCAGTACTTC
14	.	TRBV10-3	.	TRBJ1-4	CAISDGGRDEKLFF	TGTGCCATCAGTGACGGGGGGCGCGATGAAAAACTGTTTTTT
13	few	TRBV19	.	TRBJ1-1	CASSISGRNEAFF	TGTGCCAGTAGTATATCGGGGCGGAATGAAGCTTTCTTT
14	.	TRBV15	TRBD1	TRBJ1-2	CATSPDRGNYGYTF	TGTGCCACCAGCCCGGACAGGGGGAACTATGGCTACACCTTC
15	many	TRBV12-3/TRBV12-4	.	TRBJ2-3	CASSFGSSTPDTQYF	TGTGCCAGCAGTTTTGGTAGTTCTACGCCAGATACGCAGTATTTT
16	many	TRBV12-3/TRBV12-4	TRBD1	TRBJ2-2	CASSLGQRIYTGELFF	TGTGCCAGCAGTTTGGGACAGAGAATTTACACCGGGGAGCTGTTTTTT
13	many	TRBV12-3/TRBV12-4	.	TRBJ2-5	CASSPGMEETQYF	TGTGCCAGCAGTCCTGGGATGGAAGAGACCCAGTACTTC
13	.	TRBV6-1	.	TRBJ1-2	CASKGRDYYGYTF	TGTGCCAGCAAGGGCAGGGACTACTATGGCTACACCTTC
15	many	TRBV29-1	TRBD1	TRBJ1-1	CSVEDLGQGNTEAFF	TGCAGCGTTGAAGACCTAGGACAGGGGAACACTGAAGCTTTCTTT
14	many	TRBV20-1	TRBD2	TRBJ2-7	CSAPLAGGFHEQYF	TGCAGTGCACCACTAGCGGGAGGTTTCCACGAGCAGTACTTC
14	many	TRBV5-1	TRBD2	TRBJ2-1	CASSFGRGENEQFF	TGCGCCAGCAGCTTTGGGCGGGGGGAGAATGAGCAGTTCTTC
13	many	TRBV28	.	TRBJ2-3	CASSLQGFDTQYF	TGTGCCAGCAGTTTACAGGGTTTCGATACGCAGTATTTT
15	.	TRBV4-2	TRBD1	TRBJ1-1	CASSQGGTGRTEAFF	TGTGCCAGCAGCCAAGGGGGGACAGGACGGACTGAAGCTTTCTTT
15	few	TRBV11-3	TRBD1	TRBJ2-7	CASSPETGTSYEQYF	TGTGCCAGCAGCCCTGAGACAGGGACGTCCTACGAGCAGTACTTC
11	many	TRBV28	.	TRBJ1-1	CASRTYTEAFF	TGTGCCAGCAGGACATACACTGAAGCTTTCTTT
14	.	TRBV2	.	TRBJ1-1	CASSELLENTEAFF	TGTGCCAGCAGTGAATTGTTAGAAAACACTGAAGCTTTCTTT
13	.	TRBV2	TRBD1	TRBJ2-7	CASDRDSTYEQYF	TGTGCCAGCGACCGGGACAGTACCTACGAGCAGTACTTC
13	many	TRBV27	TRBD2	TRBJ2-1	CASKAGANNEQFF	TGTGCCAGCAAAGCGGGGGCCAACAATGAGCAGTTCTTC
15	many	TRBV5-6	.	TRBJ2-3	CASSDTGRNTDTQYF	TGTGCCAGCAGCGACACCGGTCGGAACACAGATACGCAGTATTTT
13	many	TRBV6-5	.	TRBJ2-1	CASTASPRNEQFF	TGTGCCAGCACCGCTAGTCCGCGTAATGAGCAGTTCTTC
14	few	TRBV4-1	.	TRBJ2-7	CASSQEQGAYEQYF	TGCGCCAGCAGCCAAGAACAGGGCGCCTACGAGCAGTACTTC